This TCR beta chain was observed in a study of blood T cell repertoires in COVID-19. Study overall: Sources were T cells, B-cell-depleted T cells, or PBMCs; the material itself was cDNA or gDNA.

Germline CDR1 LNHNV, CDR2 YYDKDF (reference sequence). V lost 11 bases, J lost 4 bases, and 9 bases lay in between. CDR3 length: 11 residues. Repertoires were generated with immunoSEQ multiplex PCR, while TCRdb's copy carries only in-frame clones and drops some. The sample comprises approximately 350,000 clones, roughly four fifths of which are singletons, and about 5.4% rests with the top ten. Cohort 3 donors counted as recovered after two negative PCRs, clearance, or resolved symptoms. Sequenced: PBMCs or T cells enriched from blood (not recorded which). This clonotype originated in a woman aged 45 to 65 who had recovered from COVID-19. The rearrangement joins TRBV15 to TRBJ2-1; D uncertain. The CDR3 DNA reads as TGTGCCTCACAGAATTACAATGAGCAGTTCTTC. This sequence encodes CASQNYNEQFF.